This T cell receptor (beta chain) was recovered during a study of radiotherapy plus CTLA-4 blockade in lung cancer. Findings of the study overall: The best prediction of response reportedly came from early blood T cell clone dynamics, with interferon-beta.

As concerns this clone: Its antigen is unknown.

Germline loops: CDR1 MDHEN, CDR2 SYDVKM. This CDR3 comprises 14 residues. V lost 4 bases, J lost 7 bases, and 5 bases stayed unmatched. Lung cancer patients with chemo-refractory metastatic non-small-cell disease were given focal radiation plus CTLA-4 blockade with ipilimumab. Sequencing was performed with immunoSEQ multiplex PCR; in TCRdb, only in-frame clones are kept and a portion is missing. The sample consists of 120,000 or so clones, 80% to 90% of them appearing once. The source material was peripheral blood, sampled from a patient treated with radiotherapy plus ipilimumab. The chain combines TRBV28 with TRBJ2-1; TRBD1 matches at 9 bases. This TCR was recovered from a human donor with non-small cell lung cancer that progressed on radiotherapy plus ipilimumab. Written as DNA, the CDR3 is TGTGCCAGCAGTTCGGGACAGGGTTGGAATGAGCAGTTCTTC. Translation gives CASSSGQGWNEQFF.